This T cell receptor (beta chain) was profiled in a study of immune evolution from preneoplasia to lung adenocarcinoma. As for the study in general: HLA loss of heterozygosity: approximately 7.5% AIS, around 16% MIA, 30% to 35% ADC, none AAH.

Regarding this clone: Its specificity is not known.

The CDR3 has 15 residues. Looked up from germline, CDR1 is SGHRS and CDR2 is YFSETQ. V lost 0 bases and J lost 2, with 9 bases in between. Broader study findings: Later-stage lesions appeared to have more T cells, more diversity, less clonality.

The repertoire was sequenced with immunoSEQ multiplex PCR; TCRdb's copy has only in-frame clones and lacks some. The sample includes around 6,400 clones, around 85% of them seen just once. The chain uses TRBV5-1 and TRBJ2-1; a weak D match, TRBD1 (6 bases). Input material: FFPE invasive lung adenocarcinoma tissue. The TCR was taken from a person aged 50 to 70 with lung adenocarcinoma. The CDR3 nucleotides are TGCGCCAGCAGCTTGGAGCGGACAGCCTACAATGAGCAGTTCTTC. This gives the protein CASSLERTAYNEQFF.